A selection of T cell receptor beta chains follows, all from one sample in a study of blood T cell repertoires in COVID-19. Some clones are missing from TCRdb's copy, which holds only in-frame ones; the method was immunoSEQ multiplex PCR. This table holds about 410,000 clones, more than 80% found once. Sample: peripheral blood. The receptors were gathered from a woman aged 25 to 39 with active or convalescent COVID-19. Both conserved end residues are part of each CDR3. Part of the rows lack a size; the others show once, few, many or a class for expanded clones.

abundance	v_gene	CDR3aa
-	TRBV25-1	CASSAPTAGQTQYF
-	TRBV11-1	CASSPGRQGVPDTQYF
-	TRBV15	CATSTDQVDGLAGAFLSYEQYF
-	TRBV7-2	CASSSGTVNTEAFF
-	TRBV27	CASSTNPLAGGETQYF
-	TRBV6-6	CASSLTSGGLDEQFF
-	TRBV5-1	CASSSPRQGKATQYF
-	TRBV5-6	CASSQIRGITGELFF
-	TRBV11-2	CASSHSGLAHYEQYF
once	TRBV7-2	CASSLSNTRSSQFF
-	TRBV5-4	CASSPGQGNTGELFF
-	TRBV7-2	CASSASVIRGETQYF
-	TRBV2	CASRPGQLPSYEQYF
-	TRBV29-1	CSVEDGEGGYTF
-	TRBV19	CASSSEKLFF
-	TRBV6-5	CASKQGEAFF
-	TRBV6-5	CASRPQGRVEGPLHF
-	TRBV27	CASRPTSGRAPFQYF
-	TRBV30	CAWSVRDSELAGGKKGSYNEQFF
-	TRBV20-1	CSASDGGPEAFF
-	TRBV10-3	CAMKGQGHDEQYF
few	TRBV5-1	CASSRLAGGHTGELFF
once	TRBV28	CASSWGGSNQPQHF
few	TRBV20-1	CSALDSPTQYF
-	TRBV7-9	CASSPLAGYPTEAFF
-	TRBV11-2	CASSLDLGDSNPEAFF
-	TRBV10-1	CASSESVGTSGYNEQFF
-	TRBV2	CASSESGTVDQEIQYF
few	TRBV6-4	CASSEGGQKAYGYTF
few	TRBV29-1	CSVTHGGRTNYGYTF
once	TRBV7-9	CASSLSQGRNAEAFF
-	TRBV7-2	CASSLLAGDSNEQFF
-	TRBV29-1	CSARRTAENTEAFF
-	TRBV6-1	CASSDAQTGDHEQYF